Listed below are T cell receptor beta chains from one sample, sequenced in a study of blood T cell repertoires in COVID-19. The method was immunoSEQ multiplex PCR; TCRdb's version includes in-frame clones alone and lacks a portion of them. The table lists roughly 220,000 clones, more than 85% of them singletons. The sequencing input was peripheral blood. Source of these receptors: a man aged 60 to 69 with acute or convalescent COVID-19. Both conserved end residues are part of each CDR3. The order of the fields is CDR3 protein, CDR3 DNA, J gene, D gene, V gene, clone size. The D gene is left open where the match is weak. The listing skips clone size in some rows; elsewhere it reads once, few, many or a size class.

CARSFTGVGDGNTIYF NA TRBJ1-3 NA TRBV7-5 NA
CASSETVREAFF TGTGCCAGCAGTGAAACGGTTAGAGAAGCTTTCTTT TRBJ1-1 NA TRBV2 NA
CASSAAGTGNYGYTF TGTGCCAGCAGTGCAGCCGGGACAGGAAACTATGGCTACACCTTC TRBJ1-2 TRBD1 TRBV6-1 few
CAWSVSETQYF TGTGCCTGGAGTGTATCGGAGACCCAGTACTTC TRBJ2-5 NA TRBV30 few
CASSQNGAVNTEAFF TGTGCCAGCAGCCAAAATGGGGCAGTGAACACTGAAGCTTTCTTT TRBJ1-1 NA TRBV5-5 NA
CASSSDLERKLFF TGTGCCAGCAGCTCAGACCTGGAGAGGAAACTGTTTTTT TRBJ1-4 NA TRBV3-1/TRBV3-2 NA
CASSLGELLGYTF TGTGCCAGTAGTCTAGGCGAGTTGCTTGGCTACACCTTC TRBJ1-2 NA TRBV19 NA
CASSPRGLSNQPQHF TGTGCCAGCAGTCCCCGGGGGTTGAGCAATCAGCCCCAGCATTTT TRBJ1-5 NA TRBV25-1 NA
CASSGTSGGYWNTGELFF TGCGCCAGCTCCGGGACTAGCGGGGGATACTGGAACACCGGGGAGCTGTTTTTT TRBJ2-2 TRBD2 TRBV23-1 NA
CASSLALGGWETQYF TGTGCCAGCAGCTTGGCTTTGGGGGGATGGGAGACCCAGTACTTC TRBJ2-5 NA TRBV7-8 NA
CASSHRDSDYNYGYTF TGTGCCAGCAGCCACCGGGACAGCGATTATAACTATGGCTACACCTTC TRBJ1-2 TRBD1 TRBV3-1/TRBV3-2 NA
CASSLSGTGAMNTEAFF TGTGCCAGCAGCTTGTCCGGGACAGGGGCTATGAACACTGAAGCTTTCTTT TRBJ1-1 TRBD1 TRBV7-2 NA
CASSLQGSYGYTF TGTGCCAGCAGCCTACAAGGGAGCTATGGCTACACCTTC TRBJ1-2 NA TRBV5-4 NA
CASSETGTGNTIYF TGTGCCAGCAGCGAGACAGGGACTGGAAACACCATATATTTT TRBJ1-3 TRBD1 TRBV9 NA
CASTSGGGPRETQYF TGTGCCAGCACCTCGGGGGGGGGCCCTCGGGAGACCCAGTACTTC TRBJ2-5 TRBD2 TRBV7-9 NA
CASSRDSYGYTF TGTGCCAGCAGTAGGGACAGCTATGGCTACACCTTC TRBJ1-2 TRBD1 TRBV28 NA
CASSTTSGRNCFF TGTGCCAGCAGTACCACTAGCGGACGAAATTGTTTCTTC TRBJ2-1 TRBD2 TRBV6-5 NA
CASSQDLRKYTF TGTGCCAGCAGCCAAGATCTAAGAAAATACACCTTC TRBJ1-2 NA TRBV3-1/TRBV3-2 NA
CAISGDLGRSQYF TGTGCCATAAGCGGGGACCTCGGCCGTTCCCAGTACTTC TRBJ2-5 TRBD2 TRBV28 NA
CASSRRTGGHEQYF TGTGCCAGCAGCCGAAGGACAGGTGGTCACGAGCAGTACTTC TRBJ2-7 TRBD1 TRBV3-1/TRBV3-2 NA
CASSHSGTGAHEQYF TGTGCCAGCAGTCATTCCGGGACAGGGGCCCACGAGCAGTACTTC TRBJ2-7 TRBD1 TRBV3-1/TRBV3-2 once
CASSPLPRQGALETQYF TGTGCCAGCTCACCACTCCCCCGGCAGGGGGCTCTCGAGACCCAGTACTTC TRBJ2-5 TRBD1 TRBV18 NA
CASSQRTDRVIGYTF TGTGCCAGCAGCCAAAGGACGGACAGGGTAATTGGCTACACCTTC TRBJ1-2 TRBD1 TRBV16 NA
CASSGTGIYGYTF TGTGCCAGCTCCGGGACAGGGATCTATGGCTACACCTTC TRBJ1-2 TRBD1 TRBV28 NA
CASSSDREEKLFF TGTGCCAGCAGCTCCGACAGGGAGGAGAAACTGTTTTTT TRBJ1-4 TRBD1 TRBV7-9 NA
CASSRGLADSYNEQFF TGTGCCAGCAGCCGGGGACTAGCGGACTCCTACAATGAGCAGTTCTTC TRBJ2-1 TRBD2 TRBV5-4 NA
CASSMTDGTYEQYF TGTGCCAGTAGTATGACGGACGGGACCTACGAGCAGTACTTC TRBJ2-7 NA TRBV19 NA
CAWRTSEETQYF TGTGCCTGGAGAACTAGCGAAGAGACCCAGTACTTC TRBJ2-5 TRBD2 TRBV30 NA
CASSKGGPMSYEQYF TGTGCCAGCAGCAAAGGGGGCCCGATGTCCTACGAGCAGTACTTC TRBJ2-7 NA TRBV21-1 NA
CASSQTWTGSSPLHF TGCGCCAGCAGCCAGACGTGGACAGGGAGCTCACCCCTCCACTTT TRBJ1-6 TRBD1 TRBV4-3 NA
CASSLARGNTDTQYF TGTGCCAGCAGCTTAGCTCGGGGGAACACAGATACGCAGTATTTT TRBJ2-3 NA TRBV7-2 NA
CASSYSPNGQPQHF TGTGCCAGCAGTTACTCGCCTAATGGTCAGCCCCAGCATTTT TRBJ1-5 NA TRBV6-2/TRBV6-3 few
CASSRTGRGNTIYF TGTGCCAGCAGCCGGACAGGGAGAGGAAACACCATATATTTT TRBJ1-3 TRBD1 TRBV3-1/TRBV3-2 NA
CASSATGPVSPLHF TGTGCCAGCAGCGCGACAGGGCCTGTTTCACCCCTCCACTTT TRBJ1-6 TRBD1 TRBV9 few
CASNRQGFADTQYF TGTGCCAGCAACCGACAGGGGTTCGCAGATACGCAGTATTTT TRBJ2-3 TRBD1 TRBV28 NA
CASSSEGLAGGSYQETQYF TGTGCCAGCAGCTCCGAGGGGCTAGCGGGGGGGTCGTACCAAGAGACCCAGTACTTC TRBJ2-5 TRBD2 TRBV7-8 NA
CASSLGTGFLETQYF TGTGCCAGCAGCTTGGGGACAGGGTTTCTAGAGACCCAGTACTTC TRBJ2-5 TRBD1 TRBV7-9 NA
CSASFPAGGRETQYF TGCAGTGCTAGTTTCCCCGCGGGGGGGCGGGAGACCCAGTACTTC TRBJ2-5 TRBD2 TRBV20-1 NA
CASWGTGAYEQYF TGTGCCAGCTGGGGGACAGGGGCCTACGAGCAGTACTTC TRBJ2-7 TRBD1 TRBV6-6 NA